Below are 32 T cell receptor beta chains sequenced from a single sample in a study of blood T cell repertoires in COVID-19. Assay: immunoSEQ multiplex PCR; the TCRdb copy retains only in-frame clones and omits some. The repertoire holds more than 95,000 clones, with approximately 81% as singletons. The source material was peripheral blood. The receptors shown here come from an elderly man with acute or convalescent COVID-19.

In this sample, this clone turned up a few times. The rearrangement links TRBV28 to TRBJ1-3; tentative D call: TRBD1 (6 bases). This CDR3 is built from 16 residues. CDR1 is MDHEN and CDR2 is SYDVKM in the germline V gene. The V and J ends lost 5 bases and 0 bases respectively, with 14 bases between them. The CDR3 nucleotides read TGTGCCAGCAGTCCGAGACAGGTCTACTCTGGAAACACCATATATTTT. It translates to CASSPRQVYSGNTIYF.

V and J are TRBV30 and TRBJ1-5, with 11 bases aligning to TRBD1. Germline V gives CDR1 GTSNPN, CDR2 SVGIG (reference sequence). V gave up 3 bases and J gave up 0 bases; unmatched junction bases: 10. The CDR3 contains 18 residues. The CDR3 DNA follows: TGTGCCTGGAGCCGGGTGGACAGGGGGCGCGGTAGCAATCAGCCCCAGCATTTT. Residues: CAWSRVDRGRGSNQPQHF.

CDR3 in DNA: TGTGCCAGCAGCCAAGACCTGAGACAGGGGCCCCAGTTCTTC. It is translated as CASSQDLRQGPQFF. The chain recombines TRBV3-1 (or the pseudogene TRBV3-2) with TRBJ2-1; 8 bases are shared with TRBD1. J lost 13 bases, V lost 0 bases, and 8 bases had no gene match. The length of the CDR3 is 14 residues. Per the germline V gene, CDR1 is LGHDT and CDR2 is YNNKEL (reference sequence).

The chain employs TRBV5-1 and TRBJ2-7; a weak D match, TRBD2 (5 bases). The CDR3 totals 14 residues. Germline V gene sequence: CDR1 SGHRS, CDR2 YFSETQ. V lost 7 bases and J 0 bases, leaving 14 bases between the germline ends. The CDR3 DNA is TGCGCCAGCTCGGCGGGCCGCCTCTCCTACGAGCAGTACTTC. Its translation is CASSAGRLSYEQYF.

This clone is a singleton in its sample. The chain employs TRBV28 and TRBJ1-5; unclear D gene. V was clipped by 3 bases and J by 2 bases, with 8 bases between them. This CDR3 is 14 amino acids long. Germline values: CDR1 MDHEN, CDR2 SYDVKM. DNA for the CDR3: TGTGCCAGCAGTTTCCTTCAGGGCAATCAGCCCCAGCATTTT. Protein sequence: CASSFLQGNQPQHF. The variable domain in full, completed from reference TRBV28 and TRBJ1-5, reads DVKVTQSSRYLVKRTGEKVFLECVQDMDHENMFWYRQDPGLGLRLIYFSYDVKMKEKGDIPEGYSVSREKKERFSLILESASTNQTSMYLCASSFLQGNQPQHFGDGTRLSIL.

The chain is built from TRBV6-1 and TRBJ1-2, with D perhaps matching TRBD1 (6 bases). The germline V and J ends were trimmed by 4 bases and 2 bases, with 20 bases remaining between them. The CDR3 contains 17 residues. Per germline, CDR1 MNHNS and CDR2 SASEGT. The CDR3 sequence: CASSAIERGHRNYGYTF. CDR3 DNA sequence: TGTGCCAGCAGTGCTATAGAGAGGGGACACAGGAACTATGGCTACACCTTC.

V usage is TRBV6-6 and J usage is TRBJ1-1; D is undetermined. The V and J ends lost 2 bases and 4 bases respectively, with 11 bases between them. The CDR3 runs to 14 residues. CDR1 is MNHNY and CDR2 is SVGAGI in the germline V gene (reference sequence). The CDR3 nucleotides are TGTGCCAGCAGTTACGTACGGGAGGGCACTGAAGCTTTCTTT. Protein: CASSYVREGTEAFF.

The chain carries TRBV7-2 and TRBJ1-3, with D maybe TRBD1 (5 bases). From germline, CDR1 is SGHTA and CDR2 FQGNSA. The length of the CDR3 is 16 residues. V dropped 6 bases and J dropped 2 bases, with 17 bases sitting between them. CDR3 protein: CASSRNALRAGNTIYF. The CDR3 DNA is TGTGCCAGCAGTCGAAATGCCCTCAGGGCTGGAAACACCATATATTTT.

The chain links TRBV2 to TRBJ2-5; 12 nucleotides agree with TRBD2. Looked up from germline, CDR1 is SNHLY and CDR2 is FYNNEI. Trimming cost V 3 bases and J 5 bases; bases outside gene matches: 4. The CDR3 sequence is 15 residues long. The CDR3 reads CASSESSGRAETQYF. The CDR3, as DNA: TGTGCCAGCAGTGAGTCTAGCGGGAGGGCCGAGACCCAGTACTTC.

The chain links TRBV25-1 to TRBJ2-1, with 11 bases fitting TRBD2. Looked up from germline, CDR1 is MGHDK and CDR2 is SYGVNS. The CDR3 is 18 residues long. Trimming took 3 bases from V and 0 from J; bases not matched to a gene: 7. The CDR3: CASSDPSGRRGSYNEQFF. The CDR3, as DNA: TGTGCCAGCAGTGACCCTAGCGGGAGGAGGGGCTCCTACAATGAGCAGTTCTTC.

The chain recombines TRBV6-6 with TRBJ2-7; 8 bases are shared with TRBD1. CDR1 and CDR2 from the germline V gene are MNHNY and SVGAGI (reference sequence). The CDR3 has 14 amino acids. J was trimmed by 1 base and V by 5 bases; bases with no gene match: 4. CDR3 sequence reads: CASSPGTGSYEQYF. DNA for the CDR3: TGTGCCAGCAGTCCCGGGACAGGATCCTACGAGCAGTACTTC.

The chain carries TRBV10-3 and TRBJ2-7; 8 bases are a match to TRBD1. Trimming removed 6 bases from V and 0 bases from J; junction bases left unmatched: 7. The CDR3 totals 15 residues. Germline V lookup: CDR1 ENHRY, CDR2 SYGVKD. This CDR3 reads CAISFGQGASYEQYF. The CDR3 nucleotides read TGTGCCATCAGCTTCGGGCAGGGGGCCTCCTACGAGCAGTACTTC.

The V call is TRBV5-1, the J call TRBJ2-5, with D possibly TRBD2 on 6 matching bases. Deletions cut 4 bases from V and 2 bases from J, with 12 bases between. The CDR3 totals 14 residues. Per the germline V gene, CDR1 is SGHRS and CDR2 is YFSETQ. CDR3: CASSPVGGQETQYF. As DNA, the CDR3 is TGCGCCAGCAGCCCCGTAGGAGGGCAAGAGACCCAGTACTTC. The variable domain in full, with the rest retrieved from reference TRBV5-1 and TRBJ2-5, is KAGVTQTPRYLIKTRGQQVTLSCSPISGHRSVSWYQQTPGQGLQFLFEYFSETQRNKGNFPGRFSGRQFSNSRSEMNVSTLELGDSALYLCASSPVGGQETQYFGPGTRLLVL.

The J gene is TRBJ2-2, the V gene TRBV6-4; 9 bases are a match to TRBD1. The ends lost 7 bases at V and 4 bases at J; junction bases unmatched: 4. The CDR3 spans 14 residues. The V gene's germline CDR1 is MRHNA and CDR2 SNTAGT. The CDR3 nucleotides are TGTGCCAGCAAGGGACAGGGAGCCACCGGGGAGCTGTTTTTT. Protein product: CASKGQGATGELFF.

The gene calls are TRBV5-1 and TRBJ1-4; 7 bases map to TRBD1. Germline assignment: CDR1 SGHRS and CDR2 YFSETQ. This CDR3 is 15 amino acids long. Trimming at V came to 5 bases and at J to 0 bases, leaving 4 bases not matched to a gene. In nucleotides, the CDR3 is TGCGCCAGCAGTAGGGGGCCGGCAACTAATGAAAAACTGTTTTTT. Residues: CASSRGPATNEKLFF.

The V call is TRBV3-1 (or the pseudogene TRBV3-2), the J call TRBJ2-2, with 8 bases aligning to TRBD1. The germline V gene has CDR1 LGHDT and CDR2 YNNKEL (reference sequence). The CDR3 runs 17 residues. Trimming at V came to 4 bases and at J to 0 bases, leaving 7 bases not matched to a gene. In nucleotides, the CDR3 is TGTGCCAGCAGCCGAAGGACAGGGATTGCGAACACCGGGGAGCTGTTTTTT. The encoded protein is CASSRRTGIANTGELFF.

In nucleotides, the CDR3 is TGTGCCAGCAGTCCCGCCGGGCAGGGAATCACTGAAGCTTTCTTT. Protein: CASSPAGQGITEAFF. The chain carries TRBV28 and TRBJ1-1, with D possibly matching TRBD1 (5 bases). The germline V and J ends were trimmed by 5 bases and 4 bases, with 17 bases remaining between them. Looked up from germline, CDR1 is MDHEN and CDR2 is SYDVKM. The CDR3 runs to 15 residues.

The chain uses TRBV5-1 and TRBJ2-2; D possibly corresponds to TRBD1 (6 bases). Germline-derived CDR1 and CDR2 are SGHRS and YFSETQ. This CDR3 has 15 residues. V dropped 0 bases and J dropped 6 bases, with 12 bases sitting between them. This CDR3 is CASSLAVQGPGELFF. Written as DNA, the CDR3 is TGCGCCAGCAGCTTGGCGGTACAGGGTCCCGGGGAGCTGTTTTTT.

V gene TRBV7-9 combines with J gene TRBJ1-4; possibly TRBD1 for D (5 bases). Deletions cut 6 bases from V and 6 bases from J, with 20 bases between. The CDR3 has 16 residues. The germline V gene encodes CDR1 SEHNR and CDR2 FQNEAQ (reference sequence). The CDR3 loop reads CASSSVVGGTHEKLFF. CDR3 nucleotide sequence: TGTGCCAGCAGTTCCGTGGTGGGGGGGACCCATGAAAAACTGTTTTTT.

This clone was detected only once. In DNA form, the CDR3 reads TGTGCCAGCAGCTTTAATAGCGGGAGTGAGACCCAGTACTTC. Protein product: CASSFNSGSETQYF. The V gene is TRBV7-8, the J gene TRBJ2-5, with 9 bases identical to TRBD2. The germline gives CDR1 SGHVS, CDR2 FQNEAQ. J lost 5 bases, V lost 3 bases, and 4 bases had no gene match. The CDR3 is 14 amino acids.

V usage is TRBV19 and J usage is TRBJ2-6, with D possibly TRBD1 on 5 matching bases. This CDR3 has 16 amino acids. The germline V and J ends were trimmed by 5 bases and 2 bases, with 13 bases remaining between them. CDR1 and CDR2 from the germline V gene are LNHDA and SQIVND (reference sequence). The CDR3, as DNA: TGTGCCAGTAGTCGAGCAGGGCAAACTGGGGCCAACGTCCTGACTTTC. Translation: CASSRAGQTGANVLTF.

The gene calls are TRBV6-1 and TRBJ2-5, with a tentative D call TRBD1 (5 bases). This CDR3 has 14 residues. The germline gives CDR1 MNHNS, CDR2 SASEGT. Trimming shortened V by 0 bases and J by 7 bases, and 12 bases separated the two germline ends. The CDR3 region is CASSEAGHVVTQYF. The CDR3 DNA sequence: TGTGCCAGCAGTGAAGCGGGGCATGTCGTGACCCAGTACTTC.

This CDR3 reads CASSLDGLGGKDTQYF. CDR3 bases: TGCGCCAGCAGCTTGGATGGACTCGGCGGGAAGGATACGCAGTATTTT. The chain is built from TRBV5-1 and TRBJ2-3; a weak D match, TRBD2 (6 bases). The CDR3 has 16 amino acids. The V gene lost 0 bases and the J gene lost 6 bases, with 17 bases spanning the gap. Germline V lookup: CDR1 SGHRS, CDR2 YFSETQ. The full variable domain, its missing parts supplied by reference TRBV5-1 and TRBJ2-3, is KAGVTQTPRYLIKTRGQQVTLSCSPISGHRSVSWYQQTPGQGLQFLFEYFSETQRNKGNFPGRFSGRQFSNSRSEMNVSTLELGDSALYLCASSLDGLGGKDTQYFGPGTRLTVL.

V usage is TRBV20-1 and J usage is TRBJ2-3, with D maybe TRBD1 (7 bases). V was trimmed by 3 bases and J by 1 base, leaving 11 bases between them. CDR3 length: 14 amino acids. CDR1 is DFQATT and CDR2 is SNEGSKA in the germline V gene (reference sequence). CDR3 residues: CSASQGGGTDTQYF. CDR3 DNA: TGCAGTGCTAGTCAGGGGGGAGGCACAGATACGCAGTATTTT.

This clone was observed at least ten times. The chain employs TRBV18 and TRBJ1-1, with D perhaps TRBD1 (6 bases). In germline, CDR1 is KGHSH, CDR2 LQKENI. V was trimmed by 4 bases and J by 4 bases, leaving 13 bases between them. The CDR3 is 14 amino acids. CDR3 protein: CASSRYTGSTEAFF. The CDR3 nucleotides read TGTGCCAGCTCACGCTATACAGGGAGCACTGAAGCTTTCTTT. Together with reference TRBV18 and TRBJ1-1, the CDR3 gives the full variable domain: NAGVMQNPRHLVRRRGQEARLRCSPMKGHSHVYWYRQLPEEGLKFMVYLQKENIIDESGMPKERFSAEFPKEGPSILRIQQVVRGDSAAYFCASSRYTGSTEAFFGQGTRLTVV.

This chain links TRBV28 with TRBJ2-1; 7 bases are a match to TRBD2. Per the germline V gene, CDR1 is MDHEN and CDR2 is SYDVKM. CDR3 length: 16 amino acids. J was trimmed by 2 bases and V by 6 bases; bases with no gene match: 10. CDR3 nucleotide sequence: TGTGCCAGCAGGTCCCCGGGCGGGAGCACCTACAATGAGCAGTTCTTC. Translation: CASRSPGGSTYNEQFF.

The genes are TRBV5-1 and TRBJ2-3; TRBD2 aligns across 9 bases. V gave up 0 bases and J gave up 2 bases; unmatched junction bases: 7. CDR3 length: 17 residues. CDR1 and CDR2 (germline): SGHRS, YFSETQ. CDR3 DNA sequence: TGCGCCAGCAGCTTGGGGCTAGCGGGATCCTTCACAGATACGCAGTATTTT. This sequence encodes CASSLGLAGSFTDTQYF.

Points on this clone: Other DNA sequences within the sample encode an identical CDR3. For the CDR3, the DNA is TGTGCCAGCAGTTACTCATCCACACCTGGAAACACCATATATTTT. Protein product: CASSYSSTPGNTIYF. The J gene is TRBJ1-3, the V gene TRBV6-5; no reliable D call. The CDR3 has 15 residues. With 0 bases removed from V and 2 bases from J, the gap between germline ends came to 8 bases. From germline, CDR1 is MNHEY and CDR2 SVGAGI.

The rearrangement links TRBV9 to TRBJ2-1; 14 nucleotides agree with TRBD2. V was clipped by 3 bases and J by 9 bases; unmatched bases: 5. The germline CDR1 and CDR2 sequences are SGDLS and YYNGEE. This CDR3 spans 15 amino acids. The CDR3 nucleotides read TGTGCCAGCAGCGCGGGGACTAGCGGGAGCCCTGAGCAGTTCTTC. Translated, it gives CASSAGTSGSPEQFF.

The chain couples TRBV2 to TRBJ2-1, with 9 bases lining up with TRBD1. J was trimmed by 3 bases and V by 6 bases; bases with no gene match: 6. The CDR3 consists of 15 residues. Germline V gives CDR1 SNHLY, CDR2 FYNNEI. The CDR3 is CASRPGTGFYNEQFF. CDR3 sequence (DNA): TGTGCCAGCAGGCCCGGGACAGGGTTCTACAATGAGCAGTTCTTC.

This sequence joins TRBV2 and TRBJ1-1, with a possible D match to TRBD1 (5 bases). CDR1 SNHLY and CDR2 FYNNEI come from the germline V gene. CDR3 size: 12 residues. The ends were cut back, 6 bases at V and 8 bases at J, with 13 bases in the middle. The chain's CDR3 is CASSVQGIEAFF. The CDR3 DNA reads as TGTGCCAGCAGCGTGCAGGGCATCGAAGCTTTCTTT.

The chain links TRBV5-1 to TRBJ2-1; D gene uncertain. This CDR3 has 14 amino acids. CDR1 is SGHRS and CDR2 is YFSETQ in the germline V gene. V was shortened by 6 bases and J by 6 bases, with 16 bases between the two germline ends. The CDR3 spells CASKLGNLPNEQFF. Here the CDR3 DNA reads TGCGCCAGCAAGCTCGGTAACCTTCCCAATGAGCAGTTCTTC.